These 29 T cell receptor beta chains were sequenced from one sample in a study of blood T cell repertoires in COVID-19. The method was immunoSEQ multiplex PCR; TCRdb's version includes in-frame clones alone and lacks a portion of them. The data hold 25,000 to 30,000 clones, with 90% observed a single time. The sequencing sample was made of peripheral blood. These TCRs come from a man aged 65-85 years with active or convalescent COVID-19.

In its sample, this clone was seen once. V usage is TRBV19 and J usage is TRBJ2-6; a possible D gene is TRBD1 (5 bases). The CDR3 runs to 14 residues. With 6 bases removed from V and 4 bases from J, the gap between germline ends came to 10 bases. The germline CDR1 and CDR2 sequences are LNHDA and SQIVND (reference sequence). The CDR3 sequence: CASSDSAGANVLTF. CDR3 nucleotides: TGTGCCAGTAGCGACAGCGCAGGGGCCAACGTCCTGACTTTC.

The CDR3 region is CASSLVSGRGNQPQHF. For the CDR3, the DNA is TGTGCCAGCAGCTTAGTCTCCGGCAGGGGGAATCAGCCCCAGCATTTT. This chain joins TRBV7-9 and TRBJ1-5; TRBD1 aligns across 7 bases. The CDR3 has 16 amino acids. Per the germline V gene, CDR1 is SEHNR and CDR2 is FQNEAQ (reference sequence). J was trimmed by 4 bases and V by 1 base; bases with no gene match: 7. Looking up the rest from reference TRBV7-9 and TRBJ1-5 gives the full variable domain: DTGVSQNPRHKITKRGQNVTFRCDPISEHNRLYWYRQTLGQGPEFLTYFQNEAQLEKSRLLSDRFSAERPKGSFSTLEIQRTEQGDSAMYLCASSLVSGRGNQPQHFGDGTRLSIL.

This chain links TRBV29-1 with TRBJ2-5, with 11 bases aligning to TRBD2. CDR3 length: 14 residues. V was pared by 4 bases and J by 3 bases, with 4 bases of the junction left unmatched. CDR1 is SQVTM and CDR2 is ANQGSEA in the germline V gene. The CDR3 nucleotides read TGCAGCGTTGGGATGACTAGCGGGGAAGAGACCCAGTACTTC. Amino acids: CSVGMTSGEETQYF.

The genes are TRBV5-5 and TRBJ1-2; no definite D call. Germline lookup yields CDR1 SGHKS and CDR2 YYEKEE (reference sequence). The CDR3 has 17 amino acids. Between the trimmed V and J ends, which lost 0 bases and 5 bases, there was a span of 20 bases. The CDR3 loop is CASSLGGSEATMYGYTF. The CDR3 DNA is TGTGCCAGCAGCTTGGGAGGTTCAGAAGCAACGATGTATGGCTACACCTTC.

The CDR3, as DNA: TGTGCCAGCAGTCTACTAGCGGGGGACACAGATACGCAGTATTTT. Encoded protein: CASSLLAGDTDTQYF. V is TRBV7-3 and J is TRBJ2-3, with TRBD2 identical over 11 bases. Per the germline V gene, CDR1 is SGHTA and CDR2 is FQGTGA. This CDR3 has 15 amino acids. Trimming cost V 6 bases and J 2 bases; bases outside gene matches: 4. The complete variable domain, with remaining parts taken from reference TRBV7-3 and TRBJ2-3, reads GAGVSQTPSNKVTEKGKYVELRCDPISGHTALYWYRQSLGQGPEFLIYFQGTGAADDSGLPNDRFFAVRPEGSVSTLKIQRTERGDSAVYLCASSLLAGDTDTQYFGPGTRLTVL.

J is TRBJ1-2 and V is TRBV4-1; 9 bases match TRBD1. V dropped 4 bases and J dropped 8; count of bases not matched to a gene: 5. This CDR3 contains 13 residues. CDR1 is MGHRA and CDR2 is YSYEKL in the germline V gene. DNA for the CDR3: TGCGCCAGCAGCCCACAGGGGGCATGGGGCTACACCTTC. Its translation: CASSPQGAWGYTF.

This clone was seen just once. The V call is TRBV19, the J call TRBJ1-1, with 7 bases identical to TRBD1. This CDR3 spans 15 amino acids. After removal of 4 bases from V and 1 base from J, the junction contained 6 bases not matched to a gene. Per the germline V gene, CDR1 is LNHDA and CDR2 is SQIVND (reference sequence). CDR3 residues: CASSRVGTANTEAFF. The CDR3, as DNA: TGTGCCAGTAGTAGGGTCGGGACAGCGAACACTGAAGCTTTCTTT.

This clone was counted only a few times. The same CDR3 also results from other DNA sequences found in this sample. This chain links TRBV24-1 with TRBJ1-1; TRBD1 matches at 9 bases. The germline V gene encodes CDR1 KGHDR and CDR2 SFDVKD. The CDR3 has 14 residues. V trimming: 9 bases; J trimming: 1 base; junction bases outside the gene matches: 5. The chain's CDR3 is CATQPGQGNTEAFF. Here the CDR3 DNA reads TGTGCCACCCAGCCGGGACAGGGGAACACTGAAGCTTTCTTT.

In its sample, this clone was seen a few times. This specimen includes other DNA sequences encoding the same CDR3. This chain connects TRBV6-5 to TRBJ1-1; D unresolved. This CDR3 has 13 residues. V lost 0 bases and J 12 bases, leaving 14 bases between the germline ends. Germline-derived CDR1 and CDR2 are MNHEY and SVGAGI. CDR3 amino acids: CASSYSGEGSTFF. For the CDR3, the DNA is TGTGCCAGCAGTTACTCCGGGGAAGGTTCGACTTTCTTT.

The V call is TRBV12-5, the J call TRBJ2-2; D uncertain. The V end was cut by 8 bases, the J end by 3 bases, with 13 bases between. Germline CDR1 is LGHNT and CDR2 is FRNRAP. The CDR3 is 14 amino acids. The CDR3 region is CASSYGPYTGELFF. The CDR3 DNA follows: TGTGCTAGTTCTTATGGGCCTTACACCGGGGAGCTGTTTTTT.

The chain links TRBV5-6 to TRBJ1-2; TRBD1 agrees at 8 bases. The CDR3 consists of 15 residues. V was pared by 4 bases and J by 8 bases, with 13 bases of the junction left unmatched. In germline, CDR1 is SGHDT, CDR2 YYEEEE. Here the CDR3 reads CASSTPAGGGVGYTF. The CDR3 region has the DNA TGTGCCAGCAGCACACCCGCAGGGGGCGGAGTGGGCTACACCTTC.

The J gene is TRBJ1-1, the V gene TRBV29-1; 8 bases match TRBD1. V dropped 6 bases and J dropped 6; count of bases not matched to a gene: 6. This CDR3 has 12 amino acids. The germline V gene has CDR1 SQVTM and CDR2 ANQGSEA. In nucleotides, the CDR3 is TGCAGCGTCGCCGGACAGGGTGCTGAAGCTTTCTTT. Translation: CSVAGQGAEAFF.

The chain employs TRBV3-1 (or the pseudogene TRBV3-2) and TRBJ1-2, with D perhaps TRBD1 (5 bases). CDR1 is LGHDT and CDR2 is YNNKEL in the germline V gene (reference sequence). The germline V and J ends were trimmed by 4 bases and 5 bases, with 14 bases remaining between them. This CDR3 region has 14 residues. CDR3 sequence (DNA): TGTGCCAGCAGCCCAGAGGGAGGGGATTATGGCTACACCTTC. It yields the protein CASSPEGGDYGYTF.

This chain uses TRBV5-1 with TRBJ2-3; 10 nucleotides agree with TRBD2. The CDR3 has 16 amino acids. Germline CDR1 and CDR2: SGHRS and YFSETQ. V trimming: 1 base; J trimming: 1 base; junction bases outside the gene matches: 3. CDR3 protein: CASSLTSGKGTDTQYF. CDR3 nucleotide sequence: TGCGCCAGCAGCTTGACTAGCGGGAAGGGCACAGATACGCAGTATTTT. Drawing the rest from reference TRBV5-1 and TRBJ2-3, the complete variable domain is KAGVTQTPRYLIKTRGQQVTLSCSPISGHRSVSWYQQTPGQGLQFLFEYFSETQRNKGNFPGRFSGRQFSNSRSEMNVSTLELGDSALYLCASSLTSGKGTDTQYFGPGTRLTVL.

The CDR3, as DNA: TGTGCCAGCAGCTCTGAGAGGGCTCGCTACACCTTC. Its translation: CASSSERARYTF. The V call is TRBV7-2, the J call TRBJ1-2, with unresolved D. The V end lost 4 bases, the J end lost 9 bases, and 12 bases lay between the germline ends. Germline V CDR1 and CDR2: SGHTA, FQGNSA. This CDR3 region has 12 residues.

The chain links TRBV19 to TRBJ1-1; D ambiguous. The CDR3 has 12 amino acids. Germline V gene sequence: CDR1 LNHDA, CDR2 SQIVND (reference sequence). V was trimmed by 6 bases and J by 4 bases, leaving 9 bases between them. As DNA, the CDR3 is TGTGCCAGTAGGCGCGAGGTCACTGAAGCTTTCTTT. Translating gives CASRREVTEAFF.

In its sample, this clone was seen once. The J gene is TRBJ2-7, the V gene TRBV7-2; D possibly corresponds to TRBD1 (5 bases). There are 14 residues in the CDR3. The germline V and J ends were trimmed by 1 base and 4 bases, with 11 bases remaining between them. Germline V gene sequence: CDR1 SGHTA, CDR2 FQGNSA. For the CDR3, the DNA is TGTGCCAGCAGCTTAGGTGCAGGGAATTACGAGCAGTACTTC. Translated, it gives CASSLGAGNYEQYF.

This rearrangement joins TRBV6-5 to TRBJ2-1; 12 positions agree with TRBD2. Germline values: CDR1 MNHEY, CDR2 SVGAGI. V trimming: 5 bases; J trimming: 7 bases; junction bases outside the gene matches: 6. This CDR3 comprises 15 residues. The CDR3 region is CASSTGLAGINEQFF. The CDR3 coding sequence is TGTGCCAGCAGTACAGGACTAGCGGGAATAAATGAGCAGTTCTTC.

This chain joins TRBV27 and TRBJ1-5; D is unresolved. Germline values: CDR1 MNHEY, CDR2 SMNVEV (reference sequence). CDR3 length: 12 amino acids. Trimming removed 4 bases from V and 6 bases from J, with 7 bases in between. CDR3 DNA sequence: TGTGCCAGCAGTTCAACTCTTCAGCCCCAGCATTTT. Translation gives CASSSTLQPQHF.

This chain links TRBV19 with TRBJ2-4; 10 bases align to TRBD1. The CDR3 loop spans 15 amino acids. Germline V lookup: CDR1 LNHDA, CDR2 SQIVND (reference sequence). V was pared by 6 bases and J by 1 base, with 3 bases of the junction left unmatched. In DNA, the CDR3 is TGTGCCAGTAGGGGACAGGGGAAGGCCAAAAACATTCAGTACTTC. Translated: CASRGQGKAKNIQYF.

CDR3 in amino acids: CASSPWSTNEKLFF. DNA for the CDR3: TGTGCCAGCAGCCCGTGGAGTACTAATGAAAAACTGTTTTTT. This chain connects TRBV13 to TRBJ1-4; D remains unclear. Trimming stripped 5 bases from V and 2 bases from J, with 9 bases between. Germline assignment: CDR1 PRHDT and CDR2 FYEKMQ (reference sequence). This CDR3 has 14 residues.

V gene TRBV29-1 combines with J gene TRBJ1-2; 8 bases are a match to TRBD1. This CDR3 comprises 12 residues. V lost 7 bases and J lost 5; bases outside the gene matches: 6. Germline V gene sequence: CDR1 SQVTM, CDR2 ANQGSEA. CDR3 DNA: TGCAGCGGAAAGACAGGGGTTTATGGCTACACCTTC. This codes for CSGKTGVYGYTF.

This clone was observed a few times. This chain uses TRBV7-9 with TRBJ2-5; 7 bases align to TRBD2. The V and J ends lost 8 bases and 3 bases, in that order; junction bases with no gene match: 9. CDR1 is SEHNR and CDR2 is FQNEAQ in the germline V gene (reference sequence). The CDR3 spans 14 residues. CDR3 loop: CASGGGREKETQYF. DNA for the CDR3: TGTGCCAGCGGCGGGGGACGGGAGAAAGAGACCCAGTACTTC. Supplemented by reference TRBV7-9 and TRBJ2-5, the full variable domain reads DTGVSQNPRHKITKRGQNVTFRCDPISEHNRLYWYRQTLGQGPEFLTYFQNEAQLEKSRLLSDRFSAERPKGSFSTLEIQRTEQGDSAMYLCASGGGREKETQYFGPGTRLLVL.

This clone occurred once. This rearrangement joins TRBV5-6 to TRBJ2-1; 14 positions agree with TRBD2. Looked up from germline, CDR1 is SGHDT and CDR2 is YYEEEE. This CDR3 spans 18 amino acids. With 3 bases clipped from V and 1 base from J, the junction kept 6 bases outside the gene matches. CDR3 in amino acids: CASSWATSGGASYNEQFF. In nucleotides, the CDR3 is TGTGCCAGCAGCTGGGCGACTAGCGGGGGGGCGTCCTACAATGAGCAGTTCTTC.

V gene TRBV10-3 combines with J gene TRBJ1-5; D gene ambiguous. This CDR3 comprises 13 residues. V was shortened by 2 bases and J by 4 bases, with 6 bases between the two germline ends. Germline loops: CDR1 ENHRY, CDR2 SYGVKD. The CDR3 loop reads CAISERENQPQHF. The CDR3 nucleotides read TGTGCCATCAGTGAGAGGGAGAATCAGCCCCAGCATTTT.

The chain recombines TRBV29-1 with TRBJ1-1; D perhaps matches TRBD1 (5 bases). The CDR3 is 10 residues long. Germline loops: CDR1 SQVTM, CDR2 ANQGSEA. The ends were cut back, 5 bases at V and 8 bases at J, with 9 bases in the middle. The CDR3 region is CSVHSGEAFF. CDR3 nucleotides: TGCAGCGTTCATTCAGGGGAAGCTTTCTTT.

CDR3 residues: CASSRTGVGEQYF. As DNA, the CDR3 is TGTGCCAGCAGCCGGACAGGGGTAGGAGAGCAGTACTTC. The genes are TRBV11-3 and TRBJ2-7; 9 nucleotides line up with TRBD1. The germline V gene has CDR1 SGHNT and CDR2 YENEEA. The ends lost 5 bases at V and 7 bases at J; junction bases unmatched: 6. This CDR3 region has 13 residues.

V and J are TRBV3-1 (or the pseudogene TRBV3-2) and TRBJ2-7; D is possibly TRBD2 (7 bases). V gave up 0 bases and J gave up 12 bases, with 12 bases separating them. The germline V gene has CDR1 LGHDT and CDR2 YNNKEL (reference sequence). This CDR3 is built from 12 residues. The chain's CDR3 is CASSQDNRGAYF. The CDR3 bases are TGTGCCAGCAGCCAAGATAACCGGGGGGCGTACTTC.

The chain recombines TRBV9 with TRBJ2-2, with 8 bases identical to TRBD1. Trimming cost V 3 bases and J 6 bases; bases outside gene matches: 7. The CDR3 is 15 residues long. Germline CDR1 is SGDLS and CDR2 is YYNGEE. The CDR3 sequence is CASSAIQQGAGELFF. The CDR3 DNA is TGTGCCAGCAGCGCAATACAACAGGGGGCCGGGGAGCTGTTTTTT.